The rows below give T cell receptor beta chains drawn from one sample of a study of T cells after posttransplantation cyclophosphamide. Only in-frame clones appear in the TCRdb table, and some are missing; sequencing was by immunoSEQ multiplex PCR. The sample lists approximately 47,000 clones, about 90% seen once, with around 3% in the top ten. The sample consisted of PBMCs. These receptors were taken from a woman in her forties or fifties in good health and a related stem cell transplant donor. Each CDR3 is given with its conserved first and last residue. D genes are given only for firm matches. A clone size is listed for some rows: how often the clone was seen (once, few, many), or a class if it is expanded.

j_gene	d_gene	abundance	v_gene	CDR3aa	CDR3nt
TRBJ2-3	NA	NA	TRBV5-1	CASSLGAEFGTDTQYF	TGCGCCAGCAGCTTGGGAGCCGAGTTCGGCACAGATACGCAGTATTTT
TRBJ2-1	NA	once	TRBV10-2	CASASWRSEQFF	TGCGCCAGCGCTAGCTGGAGATCTGAGCAGTTCTTC
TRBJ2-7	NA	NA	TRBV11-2	CASSLRQAISYEQYF	TGTGCCAGCAGCTTAAGACAGGCAATCTCCTACGAGCAGTACTTC
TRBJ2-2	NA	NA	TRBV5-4	CASSPEGGAKTGELFF	TGTGCCAGCAGCCCCGAGGGGGGGGCAAAAACCGGGGAGCTGTTTTTT
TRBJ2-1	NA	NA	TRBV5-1	CASSANIGHDDNEQFF	TGCGCCAGCAGCGCCAATATAGGACATGACGACAATGAGCAGTTCTTC
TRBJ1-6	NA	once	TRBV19	CASDPSPTDSPLHF	TGTGCCAGTGATCCTTCCCCTACCGATTCACCCCTCCACTTT
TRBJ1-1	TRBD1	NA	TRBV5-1	CASSLEGRTGGMNTEAFF	TGCGCCAGCAGCTTGGAGGGTCGTACAGGGGGTATGAACACTGAAGCTTTCTTT
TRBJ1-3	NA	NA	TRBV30	CAWNSMGGNTIYF	TGTGCCTGGAACTCGATGGGCGGAAACACCATATATTTT
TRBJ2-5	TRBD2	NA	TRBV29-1	CSVEASGAQETQYF	TGCAGCGTTGAAGCTAGCGGGGCTCAAGAGACCCAGTACTTC
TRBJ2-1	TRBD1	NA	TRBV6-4	CASSDTGTELYNEQFF	TGTGCCAGCAGTGACACCGGGACAGAGCTCTACAATGAGCAGTTCTTC
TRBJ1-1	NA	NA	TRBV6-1	CASSENLGTEAFF	TGTGCCAGCAGTGAGAACCTCGGGACTGAAGCTTTCTTT
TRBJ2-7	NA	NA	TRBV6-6	CASSPRGASSYEQYF	TGTGCCAGCAGCCCCCGCGGGGCTAGCTCCTACGAGCAGTACTTC
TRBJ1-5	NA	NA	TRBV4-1	CASSDPGLQRQPQHF	TGCGCCAGCAGCGACCCGGGATTACAGCGTCAGCCCCAGCATTTT
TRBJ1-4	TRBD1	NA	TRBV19	CASTSPGTGSEKLFF	TGTGCCAGTACCTCCCCCGGGACAGGGAGTGAAAAACTGTTTTTT
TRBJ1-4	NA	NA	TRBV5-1	CASSLALTGPNEKLFF	TGCGCCAGCAGCTTGGCACTTACAGGTCCTAATGAAAAACTGTTTTTT
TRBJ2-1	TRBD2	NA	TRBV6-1	CASSELAGLGEQFF	TGTGCCAGCAGTGAACTAGCGGGACTGGGTGAGCAGTTCTTC
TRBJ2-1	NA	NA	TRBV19	CASSLQDRNYNEQFF	TGTGCCAGTAGCCTCCAGGATAGGAACTACAATGAGCAGTTCTTC
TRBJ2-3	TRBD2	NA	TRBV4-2	CASSQLAGGTDTQYF	TGTGCCAGCAGCCAACTAGCGGGGGGCACAGATACGCAGTATTTT
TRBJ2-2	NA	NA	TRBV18	CASSLGGENTGELFF	TGTGCCAGCTCACTCGGCGGCGAGAACACCGGGGAGCTGTTTTTT
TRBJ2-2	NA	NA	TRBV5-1	CASSLSLQGTGELFF	TGCGCCAGCAGCCTCTCACTCCAGGGCACCGGGGAGCTGTTTTTT
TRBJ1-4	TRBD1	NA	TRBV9	CASSVGQGLYEKLFF	TGTGCCAGCAGCGTCGGACAGGGGTTGTACGAAAAACTGTTTTTT
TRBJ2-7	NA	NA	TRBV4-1	CASSQDQGRGEPYEQYF	TGCGCCAGCAGCCAAGATCAGGGGAGGGGGGAACCGTACGAGCAGTACTTC
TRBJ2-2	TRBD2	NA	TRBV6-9	CASSYRRGANTGELFF	TGTGCCAGCAGTTATCGGCGGGGGGCGAACACCGGGGAGCTGTTTTTT
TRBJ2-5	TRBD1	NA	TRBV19	CASSKRTGGGWATQYF	TGTGCCAGTAGTAAGAGGACAGGGGGCGGTTGGGCGACCCAGTACTTC
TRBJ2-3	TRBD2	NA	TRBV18	CASSRNGGGRDTQYF	TGTGCCAGCTCACGGAACGGGGGGGGCCGAGATACGCAGTATTTT
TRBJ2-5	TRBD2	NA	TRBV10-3	CAIRAGEETQYF	TGTGCCATCAGGGCGGGGGAGGAGACCCAGTACTTC
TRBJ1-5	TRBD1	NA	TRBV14	CASSQDRDSNQPQHF	TGTGCCAGCAGCCAGGACAGGGATAGCAATCAGCCCCAGCATTTT
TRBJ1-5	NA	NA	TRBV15	CATSSPETVAQPQHF	TGTGCCACCAGCAGTCCCGAGACAGTGGCTCAGCCCCAGCATTTT
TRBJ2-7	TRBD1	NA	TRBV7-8	CASSPIRTGFDEQYF	TGTGCCAGCAGCCCTATCCGGACAGGATTTGACGAGCAGTACTTC
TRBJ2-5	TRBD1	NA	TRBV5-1	CASSFGQEETQYF	TGCGCCAGCAGCTTTGGACAGGAAGAGACCCAGTACTTC
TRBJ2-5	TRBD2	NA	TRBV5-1	CASSLAGGPETQYF	TGCGCCAGCAGCTTAGCGGGGGGGCCGGAGACCCAGTACTTC
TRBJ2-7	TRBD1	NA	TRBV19	CASSPRTGTYEQYF	TGTGCCAGTAGCCCTCGGACAGGGACCTACGAGCAGTACTTC
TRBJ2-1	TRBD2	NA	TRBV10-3	CAISEYLAGGSNNEQFF	TGTGCCATCAGTGAGTACCTAGCGGGAGGTAGCAACAATGAGCAGTTCTTC
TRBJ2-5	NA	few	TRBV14	CASSRTRGQETQYF	TGTGCCAGCAGCCGCACTAGAGGGCAAGAGACCCAGTACTTC
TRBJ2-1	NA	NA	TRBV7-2	CASSLRGSSYNEQFF	TGTGCCAGCAGCTTAAGGGGGAGCTCCTACAATGAGCAGTTCTTC